A selection of T cell receptor beta chains follows, all from one sample in a study of blood T cell repertoires in COVID-19. TCRdb keeps only in-frame clones here, not all; method: immunoSEQ multiplex PCR. The sample lists about 12,000 clones, around 70% occurring once. The sequenced sample consisted of peripheral blood. The receptors here all came from a man aged 55 to 70 with COVID-19, enrolled during active disease. The CDR3 runs from the conserved cysteine through the conserved F or W.

v_call	cdr3_aa
TRBV28	CAVGRGVEKLFF
TRBV10-3	CAIRPGETRELFF
TRBV30	CAWSVRTGKPETQYF
TRBV2	CASSERGTRDEKLFF
TRBV6-6	CASSPTGTSGRAGTQYF
TRBV6-2/TRBV6-3	CASSYSPGGDRDTQYF
TRBV18	CASSPDSGELFF
TRBV9	CASSETGDADTQYF
TRBV2	CASSERQGGMNTEAFF
TRBV5-1	CASSKDRGYEQYF
TRBV27	CASSLSNGGINSPLHF
TRBV5-5	CASSFSFREQYF
TRBV5-4	CASSLDVTGPPGELFF
TRBV6-5	CASSRGATGADRAFF
TRBV13	CASSVAGDPTDTQYF
TRBV3-1/TRBV3-2	CASSRAGTGYGYTF
TRBV6-5	CASSDSTGGVYGYTF
TRBV19	CASSREGHSGANVLTF
TRBV9	CASSDGMSHYGYTF
TRBV10-3	CAIKMGGSRANTEAFF
TRBV5-1	CASSMEASGGGYTF
TRBV25-1	CASSVHSMNTEAFF
TRBV2	CASSPQLGLAADNEQFF
TRBV11-2	CASSSPSGWRAFF
TRBV7-3	CASSLWGDSYNEQFF
TRBV7-9	CASSSFRELADTQYF
TRBV7-6	CASSLSHSSTDTQYF
TRBV30	CAWSRQDGPQHF
TRBV30	CAWSRGSGGNTIYF
TRBV2	CATHLTFTDEQYF
TRBV27	CASSFFSTDTQYF
TRBV24-1	CATSDTGLAGVYNEQFF
TRBV18	CASSMREVGTDTQYF
TRBV19	CASSRQVSSYEQYF
TRBV19	CASRRQGSTDTQYF
TRBV5-1	CASSFIAGANNEQFF
TRBV4-3	CASSQDWGQGYNEQFF
TRBV3-1/TRBV3-2	CASSYPTLAGGEDTQYF
TRBV5-5	CASTTGGYEQYF
TRBV7-9	CASSLTGVPYGYTF
TRBV24-1	CATSDRTGPPGLASYNEQFF
TRBV4-1	CASSQQGGGETQYF
TRBV5-1	CARRTGGLSVGYTF
TRBV9	CASSVTGTPNNEQFF
TRBV11-1	CASSQPTGQGASGYTF